The 2 T cell receptor beta chains given below trace back to one sample, sequenced in a study of blood T cell repertoires in COVID-19. Repertoires were generated with immunoSEQ multiplex PCR, while TCRdb's copy carries only in-frame clones and drops some. The sample includes about 140,000 clones, under 80% seen only once; the top ten take 4.2%. What was sequenced was peripheral blood. The receptor source for this set is a man in his sixties with acute or convalescent COVID-19.

The V call is TRBV30, the J call TRBJ2-7; TRBD2 matches at 7 bases. J was trimmed by 7 bases and V by 5 bases; bases with no gene match: 17. Germline lookup yields CDR1 GTSNPN and CDR2 SVGIG (reference sequence). The CDR3 is 15 residues long. The DNA of the CDR3 is TGTGCCTGGGCCGTTACTGGACGGGAGGCTGAAGAGCAGTACTTC. Amino acids: CAWAVTGREAEEQYF.

CDR3 in DNA: TGTGCCAGCAGTTTATCACGGGAGACCCAGTACTTC. It codes for CASSLSRETQYF. The chain has TRBV28 and TRBJ2-5, with D uncertain. Per the germline V gene, CDR1 is MDHEN and CDR2 is SYDVKM. Trimming pared 1 base from V and 5 bases from J, leaving 5 bases between. The CDR3 has 12 residues.